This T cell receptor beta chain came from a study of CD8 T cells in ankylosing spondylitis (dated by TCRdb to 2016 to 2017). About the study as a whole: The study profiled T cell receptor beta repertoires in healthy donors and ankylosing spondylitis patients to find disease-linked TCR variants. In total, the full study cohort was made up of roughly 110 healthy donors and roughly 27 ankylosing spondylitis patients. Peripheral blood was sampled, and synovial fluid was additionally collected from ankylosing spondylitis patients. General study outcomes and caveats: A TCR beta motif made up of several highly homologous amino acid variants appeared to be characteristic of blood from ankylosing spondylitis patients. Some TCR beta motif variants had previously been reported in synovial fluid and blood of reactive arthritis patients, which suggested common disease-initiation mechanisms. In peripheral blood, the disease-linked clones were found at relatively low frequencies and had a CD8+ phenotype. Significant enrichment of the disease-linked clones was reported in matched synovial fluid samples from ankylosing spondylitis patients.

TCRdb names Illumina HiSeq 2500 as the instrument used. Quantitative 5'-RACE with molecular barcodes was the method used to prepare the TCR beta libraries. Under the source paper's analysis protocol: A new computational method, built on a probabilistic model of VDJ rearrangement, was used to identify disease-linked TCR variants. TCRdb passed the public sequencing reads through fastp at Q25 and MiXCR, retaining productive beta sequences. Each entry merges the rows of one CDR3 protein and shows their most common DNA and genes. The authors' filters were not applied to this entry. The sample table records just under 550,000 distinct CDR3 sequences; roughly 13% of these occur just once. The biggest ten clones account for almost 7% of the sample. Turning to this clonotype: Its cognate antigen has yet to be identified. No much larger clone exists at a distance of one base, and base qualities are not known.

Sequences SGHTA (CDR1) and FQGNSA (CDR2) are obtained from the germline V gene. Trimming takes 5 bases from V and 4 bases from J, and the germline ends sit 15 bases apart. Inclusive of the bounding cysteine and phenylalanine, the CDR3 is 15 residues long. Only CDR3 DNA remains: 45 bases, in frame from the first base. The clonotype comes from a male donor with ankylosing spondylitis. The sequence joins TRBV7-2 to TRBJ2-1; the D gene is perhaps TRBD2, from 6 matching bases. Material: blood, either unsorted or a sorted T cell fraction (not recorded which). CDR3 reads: CASSRSSGNYNEQFF. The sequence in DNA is TGTGCCAGCAGCCGAAGTAGCGGAAATTACAATGAGCAGTTCTTC.